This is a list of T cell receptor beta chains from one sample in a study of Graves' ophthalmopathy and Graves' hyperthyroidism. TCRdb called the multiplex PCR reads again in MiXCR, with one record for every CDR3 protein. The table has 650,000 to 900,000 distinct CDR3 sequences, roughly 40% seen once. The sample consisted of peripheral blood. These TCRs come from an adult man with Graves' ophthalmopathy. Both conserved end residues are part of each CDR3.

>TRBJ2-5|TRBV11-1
CASSLTTGGGQETQYF
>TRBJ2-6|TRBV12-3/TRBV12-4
CASSELTGGTGANVLTF
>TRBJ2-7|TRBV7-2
CASSLARASGSYEQYF
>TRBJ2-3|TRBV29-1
CSGTGPTDTQYF
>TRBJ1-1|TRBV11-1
CASSWGTPGTEAFF
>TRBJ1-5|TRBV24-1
CASREAGTGFQPQHF
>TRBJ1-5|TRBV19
CASSRQGGSNQPQHF
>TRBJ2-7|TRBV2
CASSQATGEEQYF
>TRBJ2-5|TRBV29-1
CSVAELAGEETQYF
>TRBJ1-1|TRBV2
CASSGPVANTEAFF
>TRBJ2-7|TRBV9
CASSVEQLPYEQYF
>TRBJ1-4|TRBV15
CATSDEKLFF
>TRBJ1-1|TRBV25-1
CASSDSGVGEAFF
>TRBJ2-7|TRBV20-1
CSASPDRAEQYF
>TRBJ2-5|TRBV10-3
CAISDPSGAGTQYF
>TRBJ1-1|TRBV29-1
CSVASGGNTEAFF
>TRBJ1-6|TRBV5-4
CASSLHLSPLHF
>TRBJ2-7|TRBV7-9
CASSSRDDSYEQYF
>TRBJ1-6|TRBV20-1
CSAREPFRLPSNSPLHF
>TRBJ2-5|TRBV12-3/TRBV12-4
CASSSLGLETQYF
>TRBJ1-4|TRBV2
CASSVRHNEKLFF
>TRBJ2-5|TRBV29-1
CSVVGPEWETQYF
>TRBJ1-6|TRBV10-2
CASSEPPTGFLLSPLHF
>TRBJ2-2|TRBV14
CASSRLGNTGELFF
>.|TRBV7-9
CASSSPGLAGAEQFF
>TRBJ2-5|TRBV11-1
CASSTVTGKETQYF
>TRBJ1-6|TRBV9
CASSVEDSSYNSPLHF
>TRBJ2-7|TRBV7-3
CASSAGTTGNEQYF
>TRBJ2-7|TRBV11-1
CASSLIAGGNSYEQYF
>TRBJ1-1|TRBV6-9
CASSEVTGGAFF
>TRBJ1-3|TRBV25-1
CASSPHRVSGNTIYF
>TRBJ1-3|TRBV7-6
CASSFGETGNTIYF
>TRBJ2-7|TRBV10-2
CASSEPRTSSSYEQYF
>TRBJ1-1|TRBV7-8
CASSLVSRSGNTEAFF
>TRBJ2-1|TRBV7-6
CASSKTHLLAGGDEQFF
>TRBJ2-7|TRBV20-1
CSARGGTSYYEQYF
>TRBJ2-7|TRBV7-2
CASSLNSDEQYF
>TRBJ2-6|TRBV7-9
CASSQDGALTF
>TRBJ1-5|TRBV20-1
CSASRGPTYNQPQHF
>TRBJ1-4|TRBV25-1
CAWSGLRDRGEKLFF
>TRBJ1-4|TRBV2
CASSSGIANEKLFF
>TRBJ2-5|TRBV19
CASRTGQGQETQYF
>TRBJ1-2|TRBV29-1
CSVAGTDHGYTF
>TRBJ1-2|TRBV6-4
CASSDSVPDSRDGYTF
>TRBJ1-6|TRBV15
CATSRSFREASSPLHF
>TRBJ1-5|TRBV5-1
CASSLDLGAGQPQHF
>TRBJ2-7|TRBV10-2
CASSDGRTYEQYF
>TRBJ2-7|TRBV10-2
CASSPTGNYEQYF
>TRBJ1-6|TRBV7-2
CASSLEPGGSSPLHF